One and the same sample provided the 19 T cell receptor beta chains below, sequenced in a study of blood T cell repertoires in COVID-19. Here immunoSEQ multiplex PCR was the method, and the copy in TCRdb shows in-frame clones only, minus some. The sample yields 350,000 to 450,000 clones, more than 80% seen once. The sequencing input was PBMCs or T cells enriched from blood (not recorded which). All receptors derive from a man younger than 40 who had recovered from COVID-19.

The chain joins TRBV7-6 to TRBJ2-1; 11 bases are shared with TRBD2. V dropped 4 bases and J dropped 9; count of bases not matched to a gene: 8. Germline assignment: CDR1 SGHVS and CDR2 FNYEAQ. This CDR3 comprises 15 residues. The CDR3 bases are TGTGCCAGCAGCTCAAATAGCGGGAGGGCCTTTGAGCAGTTCTTC. It encodes CASSSNSGRAFEQFF.

The CDR3 DNA sequence: TGCGCCAGTGGAAGCGGGAGGCCCCCTTGGAATGAGCAGTTCTTC. Translated: CASGSGRPPWNEQFF. The rearrangement links TRBV4-1 to TRBJ2-1, with 9 bases matching TRBD2. The V segment lost 9 bases and the J segment 7 bases; nucleotides outside the gene matches: 13. The germline V gene encodes CDR1 MGHRA and CDR2 YSYEKL. The CDR3 runs to 15 residues.

The rearrangement uses TRBV6-2 or TRBV6-3 and TRBJ1-6; 12 bases align to TRBD1. Germline CDR1 MNHEY, CDR2 SVGEGT. The length of the CDR3 is 16 residues. V lost 4 bases to trimming and J lost 9 bases; unmatched junction nucleotides: 7. CDR3 residues: CASSSSGQGAGSPLHF. CDR3 bases: TGTGCCAGCAGTTCCTCGGGACAGGGGGCAGGTTCACCCCTCCACTTT.

V is TRBV10-3 and J is TRBJ2-2; the match to TRBD2 covers 8 bases. This CDR3 region has 16 residues. CDR1 and CDR2 (germline): ENHRY, SYGVKD. V shed 3 bases and J 7 bases; nucleotides not matched to a gene: 10. CDR3 in DNA: TGTGCCATCAGTGACCTTCCCCAGCGGGAGTTCGGGGAGCTGTTTTTT. Residues: CAISDLPQREFGELFF.

The V call is TRBV5-4, the J call TRBJ2-5; possible D gene TRBD2, 6 bases. Trimming cost V 2 bases and J 0 bases, with 11 bases left between them. Germline CDR1 and CDR2: SGHNT and YYREEE (reference sequence). CDR3 length: 15 amino acids. CDR3 nucleotide sequence: TGTGCCAGCAGCTTAAAGGGCGGGAACCAAGAGACCCAGTACTTC. This encodes CASSLKGGNQETQYF.

This rearrangement joins TRBV6-5 to TRBJ1-5; the match to TRBD1 covers 7 bases. The CDR3 is 15 amino acids. The V and J ends lost 6 bases and 1 base, in that order; junction bases with no gene match: 6. The germline gives CDR1 MNHEY, CDR2 SVGAGI. CDR3 protein: CASSRDSRSNQPQHF. DNA of the CDR3: TGTGCCAGCAGCAGGGACAGCAGGAGCAATCAGCCCCAGCATTTT.

The J gene is TRBJ1-6, the V gene TRBV12-5, with D unclear. There are 13 residues in the CDR3. Trimming took 6 bases from V and 7 from J, leaving 10 bases between them. Germline V gene lookup returns CDR1 LGHNT and CDR2 FRNRAP. The CDR3 here is CASGPGLNSPLHF. CDR3 nucleotides: TGTGCTAGTGGCCCAGGACTGAATTCACCCCTCCACTTT.

The chain has TRBV5-1 and TRBJ1-4; 8 nucleotides align to TRBD1. CDR3 length equals 14 residues. After removal of 4 bases from V and 7 bases from J, the junction contained 6 bases not matched to a gene. In germline, CDR1 is SGHRS, CDR2 YFSETQ. CDR3 residues: CASSRTGGSEKLFF. The DNA of the CDR3 is TGCGCCAGCAGCAGAACAGGGGGAAGTGAAAAACTGTTTTTT.

V is TRBV11-2 and J is TRBJ1-2, with D possibly TRBD1 on 6 matching bases. The CDR3 runs to 15 residues. Per the germline V gene, CDR1 is SGHAT and CDR2 is FQNNGV. Trimming shortened V by 5 bases and J by 6 bases, and 19 bases separated the two germline ends. The CDR3: CASSNSANRVDGYTF. In DNA, the CDR3 is TGTGCCAGCAGCAACTCTGCAAACAGGGTTGATGGCTACACCTTC.

The chain couples TRBV10-3 to TRBJ2-5; D perhaps matches TRBD1 (6 bases). Trimming removed 4 bases at V and 5 bases at J, with 17 bases between. CDR1 and CDR2 from the germline V gene are ENHRY and SYGVKD. The CDR3 extends over 15 amino acids. The CDR3 loop is CAISAGATSDETQYF. The CDR3 DNA reads TGTGCCATCAGTGCAGGGGCTACGTCCGATGAGACCCAGTACTTC.

This sequence joins TRBV7-9 and TRBJ2-7, with 14 bases aligning to TRBD2. J was trimmed by 3 bases and V by 4 bases; bases with no gene match: 5. From germline, CDR1 is SEHNR and CDR2 FQNEAQ (reference sequence). The CDR3 length is 16 residues. The CDR3 here is CASSSVGTSGGYEQYF. The CDR3 coding sequence is TGTGCCAGCAGCTCAGTCGGGACTAGCGGGGGCTACGAGCAGTACTTC.

This chain joins TRBV7-8 and TRBJ2-7; D not certain. The ends were cut back, 2 bases at V and 2 bases at J, with 10 bases in the middle. This CDR3 has 14 residues. Germline lookup yields CDR1 SGHVS and CDR2 FQNEAQ. CDR3 coding DNA: TGTGCCAGCAGCTTAAGGCTGGGCCCCTACGAGCAGTACTTC. Encoded protein: CASSLRLGPYEQYF.

As regards this clone: Other DNA variants within this sample encode the same CDR3. The chain recombines TRBV28 with TRBJ2-7; TRBD2 matches at 8 bases. The V and J ends lost 5 bases and 0 bases, in that order; junction bases with no gene match: 3. The CDR3 contains 14 residues. Germline CDR1 and CDR2: MDHEN and SYDVKM. CDR3 amino acids: CASSPGTSSYEQYF. The DNA of the CDR3 is TGTGCCAGCAGTCCCGGGACTAGCTCCTACGAGCAGTACTTC.

This chain uses TRBV14 with TRBJ1-5; D is unresolved. The V end lost 4 bases, the J end lost 5 bases, and 9 bases lay between the germline ends. There are 13 residues in the CDR3. CDR1 is SGHDN and CDR2 is FVKESK in the germline V gene. CDR3 sequence: CASSPNQDQPQHF. The CDR3 nucleotides read TGTGCCAGCAGCCCTAACCAGGATCAGCCCCAGCATTTT. Complete variable domain (other parts from reference TRBV14 and TRBJ1-5): EAGVTQFPSHSVIEKGQTVTLRCDPISGHDNLYWYRRVMGKEIKFLLHFVKESKQDESGMPNNRFLAERTGGTYSTLKVQPAELEDSGVYFCASSPNQDQPQHFGDGTRLSIL.

The count of this clone is one. V gene TRBV10-3 combines with J gene TRBJ2-1; 7 bases line up with TRBD1. CDR1 is ENHRY, CDR2 SYGVKD, per germline. The CDR3 length is 13 residues. V shed 6 bases and J 1 base; nucleotides not matched to a gene: 0. The DNA of the CDR3 is TGTGCCATCAGGGACAGGTCCTACAATGAGCAGTTCTTC. Translation: CAIRDRSYNEQFF.

This clone was recorded only once. This sequence joins TRBV7-3 and TRBJ2-1; possible D gene TRBD1, 6 bases. Germline CDR1 is SGHTA and CDR2 is FQGTGA. The germline V and J ends were trimmed by 0 bases and 9 bases, with 9 bases remaining between them. This CDR3 comprises 13 residues. The DNA of the CDR3 is TGTGCCAGCAGCTTAACTGGGGGCGCTGAGCAGTTCTTC. This codes for CASSLTGGAEQFF.

The CDR3, as DNA: TGTGCCAGCAGAGCAGACATCACTGAAGCTTTCTTT. It encodes CASRADITEAFF. The chain is built from TRBV2 and TRBJ1-1; D gene uncertain. Germline V gives CDR1 SNHLY, CDR2 FYNNEI. V was cut by 6 bases and J by 4 bases, with 9 bases left in between. The CDR3 contains 12 residues.

V and J are TRBV29-1 and TRBJ1-5; the D gene is possibly TRBD1 (5 bases). CDR1 SQVTM and CDR2 ANQGSEA come from the germline V gene. V lost 7 bases, J lost 5 bases, and 12 bases lay in between. The CDR3 totals 12 residues. The CDR3 loop is CSAGGPDQPQHF. The CDR3 DNA is TGCAGCGCCGGGGGTCCAGATCAGCCCCAGCATTTT.

The chain recombines TRBV10-1 with TRBJ1-1; TRBD1 might be the D (5 bases). V lost 4 bases to trimming and J lost 5 bases, with 14 bases between them. CDR1 is WNHNN, CDR2 SYGVQD, per germline (reference sequence). The CDR3 totals 14 residues. The chain's CDR3 is CASSAGQGGTEAFF. In DNA form, the CDR3 reads TGCGCCAGCAGTGCAGGCCAGGGCGGAACTGAAGCTTTCTTT.